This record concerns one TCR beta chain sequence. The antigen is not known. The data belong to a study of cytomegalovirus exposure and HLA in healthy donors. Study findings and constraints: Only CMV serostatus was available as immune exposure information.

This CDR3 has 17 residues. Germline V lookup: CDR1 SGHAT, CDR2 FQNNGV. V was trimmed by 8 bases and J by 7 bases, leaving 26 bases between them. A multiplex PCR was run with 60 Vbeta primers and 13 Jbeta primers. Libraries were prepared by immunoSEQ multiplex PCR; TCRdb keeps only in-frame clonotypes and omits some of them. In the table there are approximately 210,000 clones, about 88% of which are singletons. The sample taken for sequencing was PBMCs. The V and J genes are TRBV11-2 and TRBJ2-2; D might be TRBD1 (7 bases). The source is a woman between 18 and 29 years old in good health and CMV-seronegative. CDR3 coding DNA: TGTGCCAGCGCCAGCTACGGAGGGGGCGCTTCCGGCGGGGAGCTGTTTTTT. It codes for CASASYGGGASGGELFF.